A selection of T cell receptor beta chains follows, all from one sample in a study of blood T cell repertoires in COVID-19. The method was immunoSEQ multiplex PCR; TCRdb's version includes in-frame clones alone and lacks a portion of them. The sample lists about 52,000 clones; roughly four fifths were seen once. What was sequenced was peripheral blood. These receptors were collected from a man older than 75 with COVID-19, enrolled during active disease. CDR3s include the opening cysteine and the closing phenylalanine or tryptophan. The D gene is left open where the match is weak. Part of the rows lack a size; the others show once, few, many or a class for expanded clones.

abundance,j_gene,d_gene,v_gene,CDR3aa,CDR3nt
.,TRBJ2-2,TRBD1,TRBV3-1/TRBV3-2,CASSQVWTGTTGELFF,TGTGCCAGCAGCCAAGTTTGGACAGGGACCACCGGGGAGCTGTTTTTT
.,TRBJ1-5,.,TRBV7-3,CASSLTGVGQPQHF,TGTGCCAGCAGCTTAACGGGAGTGGGGCAGCCCCAGCATTTT
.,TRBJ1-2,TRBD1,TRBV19,CASSIVWSRRGKEDYGYTF,TGTGCCAGTAGTATCGTCTGGTCGCGCAGGGGGAAGGAGGACTATGGCTACACCTTC
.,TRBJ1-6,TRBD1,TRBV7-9,CASSPMGQGASSPLHF,TGTGCCAGCAGCCCCATGGGACAGGGGGCCTCTTCACCCCTCCACTTT
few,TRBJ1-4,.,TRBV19,CASSGRGLGEKLFF,TGTGCCTCCTCCGGCAGGGGCCTTGGGGAAAAACTGTTTTTT
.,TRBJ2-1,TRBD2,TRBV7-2,CASSSRGLAGVGEQFF,TGTGCCAGCAGCTCCCGGGGACTAGCGGGAGTCGGTGAGCAGTTCTTC
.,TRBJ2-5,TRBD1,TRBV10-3,CAISVTGGEETQYF,TGTGCCATCAGTGTAACAGGGGGCGAGGAGACCCAGTACTTC
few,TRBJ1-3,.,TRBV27,CASSSGNGNTIYF,TGTGCCAGCAGTTCGGGAAATGGAAACACCATATATTTT
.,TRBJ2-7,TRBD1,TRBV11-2,CASSLGEGDRGYEQYF,TGTGCCAGCAGCCTCGGGGAAGGGGACAGGGGCTACGAGCAGTACTTC
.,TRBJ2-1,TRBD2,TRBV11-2,CASSSGSSYNEQFF,TGTGCCAGCAGTAGCGGGAGCTCCTACAATGAGCAGTTCTTC
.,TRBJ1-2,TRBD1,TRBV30,CAWSPQTGYGYTF,TGTGCCTGGAGTCCCCAGACAGGGTATGGCTACACCTTC
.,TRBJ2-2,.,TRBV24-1,CATSDLVFGGTGELFF,TGTGCCACCAGTGATTTGGTGTTCGGGGGCACCGGGGAGCTGTTTTTT
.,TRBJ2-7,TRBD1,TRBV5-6,CASSLFDRVYEQYF,TGTGCCAGCAGCTTGTTTGACAGGGTCTACGAGCAGTACTTC
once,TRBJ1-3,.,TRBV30,CARENSGNTIYF,TGTGCCCGCGAAAACTCTGGAAACACCATATATTTT
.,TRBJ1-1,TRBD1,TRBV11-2,CASSLTLQGGDTEAFF,TGTGCCAGCAGCTTAACCCTACAGGGGGGAGACACTGAAGCTTTCTTT
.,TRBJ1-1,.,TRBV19,CASSGLGRTEAFF,TGTGCCAGTAGTGGTCTGGGGAGGACTGAAGCTTTCTTT